Below are 14 T cell receptor beta chains sequenced from a single sample in a study of blood T cell repertoires in COVID-19. The repertoire was sequenced with immunoSEQ multiplex PCR; TCRdb's copy has only in-frame clones and lacks some. The profile covers about 410,000 clones, with 86% appearing a single time and under 1.5% taken by the ten largest. Sequenced: peripheral blood. All receptors come from a woman aged 25 to 39 with active or convalescent COVID-19.

The rearrangement joins TRBV7-7 to TRBJ2-3; 9 nucleotides match TRBD1. The CDR3 is made up of 17 amino acids. CDR1 is SSHAT, CDR2 FNYEAQ, per germline (reference sequence). The V gene end was trimmed by 5 bases and the J gene end by 5 bases; junction bases not matched to a gene: 14. CDR3 sequence reads: CASSPRTGTGPIDTQYF. DNA of the CDR3: TGTGCCAGCAGCCCAAGAACCGGGACAGGGCCCATAGATACGCAGTATTTT.

J is TRBJ2-7 and V is TRBV2; D unresolved. Trimming removed 3 bases at V and 4 bases at J, with 13 bases between. The germline gives CDR1 SNHLY, CDR2 FYNNEI. This CDR3 is 14 amino acids long. CDR3 coding DNA: TGTGCCAGCAGTGATCCCAGGTTGGGTTACGAGCAGTACTTC. Its translation is CASSDPRLGYEQYF. Variable domain in full (rest from reference TRBV2 and TRBJ2-7): EPEVTQTPSHQVTQMGQEVILRCVPISNHLYFYWYRQILGQKVEFLVSFYNNEISEKSEIFDDQFSVERPDGSNFTLKIRSTKLEDSAMYFCASSDPRLGYEQYFGPGTRLTVT.

This chain joins TRBV3-1 (or the pseudogene TRBV3-2) and TRBJ1-5; D might be TRBD1 (5 bases). The CDR3 length is 15 residues. Germline CDR1 and CDR2: LGHDT and YNNKEL (reference sequence). The germline V and J ends were trimmed by 1 base and 1 base, with 8 bases remaining between them. The CDR3 DNA is TGTGCCAGCAGCCAAGCAGGGAGGAGCAATCAGCCCCAGCATTTT. Its protein product is CASSQAGRSNQPQHF.

The chain recombines TRBV6-2 or TRBV6-3 with TRBJ2-7, with 11 nucleotides matching TRBD2. Losses at the gene ends were 5 bases for V and 4 bases for J; bases not matched to a gene: 7. Looked up from germline, CDR1 is MNHEY and CDR2 is SVGEGT. The CDR3 consists of 15 residues. The chain's CDR3 is CASSPTSGNVYEQYF. The DNA of the CDR3 is TGTGCCAGCAGTCCGACTAGCGGGAATGTGTACGAGCAGTACTTC.

The V call is TRBV7-9, the J call TRBJ2-1; 10 bases are a match to TRBD2. The germline gives CDR1 SEHNR, CDR2 FQNEAQ (reference sequence). The length of the CDR3 is 15 residues. The V gene end was trimmed by 5 bases and the J gene end by 2 bases; junction bases not matched to a gene: 3. CDR3 sequence reads: CASSHLAGAYNEQFF. CDR3 DNA sequence: TGTGCCAGCAGCCACCTAGCGGGAGCCTACAATGAGCAGTTCTTC.

The chain joins TRBV3-1 (or the pseudogene TRBV3-2) to TRBJ1-1; 9 nucleotides match TRBD1. Germline V gene sequence: CDR1 LGHDT, CDR2 YNNKEL (reference sequence). This CDR3 spans 12 amino acids. With V trimmed by 5 bases and J by 10 bases, 5 bases remained unmatched. The chain's CDR3 is CASSETGGLAFF. DNA for the CDR3: TGTGCCAGCAGCGAAACAGGGGGCTTAGCTTTCTTT.

This chain connects TRBV19 to TRBJ2-4; D is unclear. This CDR3 spans 15 amino acids. The germline V and J ends were trimmed by 3 bases and 0 bases, with 9 bases remaining between them. Per germline, CDR1 LNHDA and CDR2 SQIVND (reference sequence). The CDR3 reads CASSIGGLAKNIQYF. The CDR3 bases are TGTGCCAGTAGTATTGGCGGTCTAGCCAAAAACATTCAGTACTTC.

This sequence joins TRBV27 and TRBJ1-1, with D possibly TRBD1 on 5 matching bases. Trimming stripped 3 bases from V and 0 bases from J, with 14 bases between. The CDR3 is 16 residues long. Germline V gene lookup returns CDR1 MNHEY and CDR2 SMNVEV (reference sequence). Here the CDR3 reads CASSFSGTLMNTEAFF. The CDR3 DNA sequence: TGTGCCAGCAGTTTCAGCGGGACCCTCATGAACACTGAAGCTTTCTTT.

This chain uses TRBV2 with TRBJ2-3, with D possibly matching TRBD2 (6 bases). This CDR3 region has 14 residues. In germline, CDR1 is SNHLY, CDR2 FYNNEI. V dropped 5 bases and J dropped 2 bases, with 11 bases sitting between them. The CDR3 here is CASSKDYYTDTQYF. The CDR3 DNA follows: TGTGCCAGCAGTAAGGACTATTACACAGATACGCAGTATTTT.

The J gene is TRBJ2-1, the V gene TRBV4-2; 12 nucleotides align to TRBD1. V dropped 2 bases and J dropped 7; count of bases not matched to a gene: 6. CDR3 length: 16 residues. Germline loops: CDR1 LGHNA, CDR2 YNFKEQ. CDR3 nucleotides: TGTGCCAGCAGCCAAAGCCCGGGACAGGGGGCGAATGAGCAGTTCTTC. Translated: CASSQSPGQGANEQFF.

The gene calls are TRBV6-6 and TRBJ2-1; D may be TRBD1 (6 bases). Germline CDR1 and CDR2: MNHNY and SVGAGI (reference sequence). The V end lost 7 bases, the J end lost 8 bases, and 18 bases lay between the germline ends. The CDR3 sequence is 14 residues long. The CDR3 is CASTAVDRSDEQFF. DNA of the CDR3: TGTGCCAGCACCGCCGTCGACAGGTCTGATGAGCAGTTCTTC.

This rearrangement joins TRBV9 to TRBJ1-2; the match to TRBD1 covers 11 bases. The CDR3 runs to 12 residues. Germline V gives CDR1 SGDLS, CDR2 YYNGEE. Trimming removed 4 bases from V and 14 bases from J; junction bases left unmatched: 7. The CDR3 DNA is TGTGCCAGCAGCCAACGGGACAGGGGGGAAACCTTC. This encodes CASSQRDRGETF.

The chain recombines TRBV2 with TRBJ1-2; D is unclear. The ends were cut back, 1 base at V and 0 bases at J, with 6 bases in the middle. CDR3 length equals 14 residues. Germline V CDR1 and CDR2: SNHLY, FYNNEI. The CDR3 sequence is CASSEGYSNYGYTF. CDR3 coding DNA: TGTGCCAGCAGTGAAGGATACTCTAACTATGGCTACACCTTC.

The chain is built from TRBV29-1 and TRBJ2-2, with 7 bases matching TRBD2. Germline trimming cut 1 base from V and 4 bases from J; bases unmatched to any gene: 6. This CDR3 has 15 amino acids. Germline CDR1 and CDR2: SQVTM and ANQGSEA. The CDR3, as DNA: TGCAGCGTTGAAGGGTTAGCGGGCCGCACCGGGGAGCTGTTTTTT. Encoded protein: CSVEGLAGRTGELFF.